One sample yielded the 18 T cell receptor beta chains listed below, sequenced in a study of blood T cell repertoires in COVID-19. Sequencing used immunoSEQ multiplex PCR; TCRdb keeps in-frame clones, though not all of them. Of more than 85,000 clones listed, approximately 90% are singletons. The sequenced sample was peripheral blood. Receptors originate from a man in his 70s with acute or convalescent COVID-19.

This clone has just a few counts. This chain joins TRBV3-1 (or the pseudogene TRBV3-2) and TRBJ1-3; D is uncertain. CDR1 and CDR2 from the germline V gene are LGHDT and YNNKEL (reference sequence). V was clipped by 0 bases and J by 1 base, with 13 bases between them. The CDR3 contains 17 residues. Here the CDR3 reads CASSQDLMEPSGNTIYF. The CDR3 region has the DNA TGTGCCAGCAGCCAAGATCTTATGGAGCCTTCTGGAAACACCATATATTTT.

The J gene is TRBJ1-5, the V gene TRBV6-5; 7 bases fit TRBD1. Looked up from germline, CDR1 is MNHEY and CDR2 is SVGAGI. The CDR3 totals 14 residues. J was trimmed by 3 bases and V by 6 bases; bases with no gene match: 5. CDR3 protein: CASSIDRANQPQHF. CDR3 coding DNA: TGTGCCAGCAGCATCGACAGGGCCAATCAGCCCCAGCATTTT.

This clone showed up just once. The rearrangement links TRBV3-1 (or the pseudogene TRBV3-2) to TRBJ1-2; D perhaps matches TRBD1 (5 bases). V lost 2 bases to trimming and J lost 2 bases, with 12 bases between them. The CDR3 totals 15 residues. Germline-derived CDR1 and CDR2 are LGHDT and YNNKEL (reference sequence). The DNA of the CDR3 is TGTGCCAGCAGCCAACGCGGGACGGAAAACTATGGCTACACCTTC. This gives the protein CASSQRGTENYGYTF.

The J gene is TRBJ1-5, the V gene TRBV7-2; D may be TRBD1 (5 bases). The CDR3 runs 14 residues. Germline CDR1 and CDR2: SGHTA and FQGNSA. V dropped 5 bases and J dropped 9 bases, with 17 bases sitting between them. CDR3 DNA: TGTGCCAGCAGCCTCCAGCCTGTCCAGGGGCCCCAGCATTTT. Amino acid sequence: CASSLQPVQGPQHF.

The chain carries TRBV11-2 and TRBJ1-2, with a tentative D call TRBD1 (6 bases). This CDR3 has 15 amino acids. V gave up 5 bases and J gave up 2 bases, with 15 bases separating them. Germline loops: CDR1 SGHAT, CDR2 FQNNGV. CDR3 sequence: CASSRGAEPNYGYTF. The DNA for the CDR3 is TGTGCCAGCAGCCGGGGGGCGGAGCCCAACTATGGCTACACCTTC.

This chain links TRBV29-1 with TRBJ2-3; 12 nucleotides agree with TRBD2. There are 15 residues in the CDR3. The V gene end was trimmed by 8 bases and the J gene end by 2 bases; junction bases not matched to a gene: 8. CDR1 SQVTM and CDR2 ANQGSEA come from the germline V gene. This CDR3 reads CSTEGLAGITDTQYF. The DNA for the CDR3 is TGCAGCACCGAAGGACTAGCGGGGATCACAGATACGCAGTATTTT.

The V call is TRBV6-5, the J call TRBJ1-6; D unclear. The CDR3 is 15 amino acids. Germline loops: CDR1 MNHEY, CDR2 SVGAGI. With 2 bases removed from V and 7 bases from J, the gap between germline ends came to 12 bases. The CDR3 sequence: CASSYSLSGNSPLHF. The CDR3 region has the DNA TGTGCCAGCAGTTACAGCCTGTCGGGGAATTCACCCCTCCACTTT.

This chain links TRBV6-5 with TRBJ2-5, with 8 bases lining up with TRBD2. V trimming: 2 bases; J trimming: 5 bases; junction bases outside the gene matches: 7. Germline V gene lookup returns CDR1 MNHEY and CDR2 SVGAGI. The CDR3 totals 15 residues. This chain's CDR3 is CASSYTRTGGETQYF. In nucleotides, the CDR3 is TGTGCCAGCAGTTACACCCGGACGGGGGGGGAGACCCAGTACTTC.

This chain uses TRBV7-2 with TRBJ1-5, with D hard to call. V dropped 5 bases and J dropped 2 bases, with 10 bases sitting between them. The CDR3 totals 14 residues. Germline V gene data show CDR1 as SGHTA and CDR2 as FQGNSA. The CDR3 bases are TGTGCCAGCAGCATAGACACCCGCAATCAGCCCCAGCATTTT. It encodes CASSIDTRNQPQHF.

This chain links TRBV4-2 with TRBJ1-6, with TRBD1 matching 10 bases. The ends lost 2 bases at V and 7 bases at J; junction bases unmatched: 5. Germline CDR1 LGHNA, CDR2 YNFKEQ. The CDR3 sequence is 16 residues long. The CDR3 DNA is TGTGCCAGCAGCCAACCGGACAGGGGGTCAAATTCACCCCTCCACTTT. This encodes CASSQPDRGSNSPLHF.

The count of this clone is one. The V call is TRBV5-1, the J call TRBJ2-3; D not resolved. Per germline, CDR1 SGHRS and CDR2 YFSETQ. Between the trimmed V and J ends, which lost 0 bases and 4 bases, there was a span of 9 bases. CDR3 size: 14 residues. This CDR3 reads CASSLAFVADTQYF. The CDR3 nucleotides are TGCGCCAGCAGCTTGGCCTTTGTTGCAGATACGCAGTATTTT.

V and J are TRBV19 and TRBJ1-1; 8 nucleotides agree with TRBD1. V dropped 9 bases and J dropped 5; count of bases not matched to a gene: 8. The CDR3 totals 13 residues. Germline V gene data show CDR1 as LNHDA and CDR2 as SQIVND (reference sequence). In DNA, the CDR3 is TGTGCCAGCTCCTTCAGGGGGCTGACTGAAGCTTTCTTT. Translation gives CASSFRGLTEAFF.

The chain uses TRBV28 and TRBJ2-7, with D tentatively TRBD2 (6 bases). This CDR3 is built from 14 residues. Germline V CDR1 and CDR2: MDHEN, SYDVKM. V was pared by 4 bases and J by 3 bases, with 13 bases between. In DNA, the CDR3 is TGTGCCAGCAGTTCCCCAGGGAGGTTCTACGAGCAGTACGTC. It codes for CASSSPGRFYEQYV.

The chain carries TRBV27 and TRBJ1-1; no reliable D call. The CDR3 totals 13 residues. Germline CDR1 reads MNHEY; CDR2 reads SMNVEV (reference sequence). Trimming removed 1 base from V and 5 bases from J, with 8 bases in between. DNA for the CDR3: TGTGCCAGCAGTTTATTTCGGGGAACTGAAGCTTTCTTT. Its translation: CASSLFRGTEAFF.

The chain has TRBV18 and TRBJ1-5; TRBD1 might be the D (5 bases). Per the germline V gene, CDR1 is KGHSH and CDR2 is LQKENI. CDR3 size: 16 residues. V lost 2 bases and J lost 4, with 15 bases in between. CDR3 in amino acids: CASSPIRGGQNQPQHF. CDR3 nucleotides: TGTGCCAGCTCACCAATTCGGGGGGGTCAAAATCAGCCCCAGCATTTT.

This sequence joins TRBV29-1 and TRBJ1-4; the D gene is possibly TRBD1 (5 bases). This CDR3 is 11 amino acids long. Germline V gene lookup returns CDR1 SQVTM and CDR2 ANQGSEA. Trimming pared 7 bases from V and 8 bases from J, leaving 11 bases between. The CDR3 DNA sequence: TGCAGCGGCGGGACTGAGGAAAAACTGTTTTTT. It yields the protein CSGGTEEKLFF.

This chain links TRBV5-8 with TRBJ1-6, with 7 bases identical to TRBD1. The CDR3 has 16 residues. Per the germline V gene, CDR1 is SGHTS and CDR2 is YDEGEE. V was pared by 5 bases and J by 6 bases, with 11 bases of the junction left unmatched. CDR3 sequence: CASRITGEVGNSPLHF. CDR3 bases: TGTGCCAGCAGGATTACAGGGGAGGTGGGTAATTCACCCCTCCACTTT.

This chain links TRBV7-9 with TRBJ2-3, with D maybe TRBD1 (7 bases). Trimming removed 6 bases at V and 4 bases at J, with 14 bases between. The germline V gene encodes CDR1 SEHNR and CDR2 FQNEAQ (reference sequence). The CDR3 runs 14 residues. The DNA for the CDR3 is TGTGCCAGCAGTCCTCAGGGGGAGGCAGATACGCAGTATTTT. Residues: CASSPQGEADTQYF.